This TCR beta chain was found in a study of shared clonotypes between healthy human individuals (dated by TCRdb to 2020 to 2021). At the level of the whole study: The cohort comprised a couple of women and a few men aged 18 to 49 years. To increase sequencing depth and limit assay-specific biases, TCR repertoire library preparation and sequencing were carried out by different laboratories using diverse techniques. To estimate repertoire size and how much clonotype sharing occurs between individuals, the study deeply sequenced the blood TCR repertoires of several healthy adults. Leukapheresis yielded between about 0.85 and 10 billion PBMCs per donor.

The donors were healthy, HIV-negative adults with no recently reported acute infections or vaccinations. Only Caucasian adults living in Nashville, Tennessee, USA were represented among the donors. For unsorted samples, 100 million or so PBMCs were counted, and genomic DNA was extracted using the QIAamp DNA Blood Mini kit. After blood collection by leukapheresis, PBMCs were isolated using Ficoll-Histopaque density gradient centrifugation and then cryopreserved in the vapor phase of liquid nitrogen. The CDR3 sequence holds 17 residues, the cysteine and phenylalanine included. The kept DNA is CDR3 alone, 51 bases in frame from the first base. Via the germline V gene, CDR1 is MGHRA and CDR2 YSYEKL. The V end loses 1 base and the J end loses 4 bases, and a stretch of 17 bases separates them. Using the deep immunoSEQ assay, multiplex PCR amplified TCR CDR3 regions from genomic DNA. Extracted genomic DNA from each cell subset was spread evenly across all wells of several immunoSEQ 96-well plates, with each plate serving as a replicate. For unsorted PBMC, 300 to 350 ng genomic DNA, equal to 30,000 or so T cell genomes, was loaded into each replicate PCR. Ten immunoSEQ deep assay plates were used to sequence unsorted PBMC genomic DNA. The purified libraries were quantified using a Qubit 3.0 fluorometer, sized with a Bioanalyzer 2100, and then quantified again using the KAPA Library Quantification kit. A separate single-read 150-cycle Illumina NextSeq 550 flow cell was used to sequence each immunoSEQ 96-well plate. The study's processing was this. The immunoSEQ output contained only junctional sequences without quality scores, so filtering could not match that applied to full-length reads. Sequences were annotated with PyIR, a Python wrapper for IgBLAST v1.9, and V/J genes and CDR3 were assigned using IMGT germline references. Reads with weak V/J assignments (E-value above 1e-6), missing CDR3, stop codons, out-of-frame junctions, or ambiguous translated residues were removed. V3J clonotypes were defined by identical inferred V gene, J gene, and CDR3 amino acid sequence. Percentage overlap between repertoires was computed as shared unique clonotypes divided by the size of the smaller repertoire. Richness of each repertoire was evaluated using RTK rarefaction, the Chao1 estimator, and Recon v2.1 estimates of unobserved clonotypes. Entries here come from immuneACCESS through TCRdb and include only in-frame sequences with V and J called. Some clones fail to appear in such tables; in the studies checked, an unresolved V gene covers under half of the shortfall, and the cause of the remainder is unknown. D and trimming were read from the DNA, whereas the V and J calls and clone size are those reported in that table. This sample holds some 530,000 clones; about 85% were observed only once. 12% of the sample belongs to the ten largest clones.

Results and caveats for the whole study, not just this receptor: Based on pairwise subsampling, the degree of clonotype sharing among donors was expected to be affected by sequencing depth. Sampling was restricted to blood, and TCR repertoires in tissues likely differ from the TCR repertoires found in blood. Because the study included only a small number of donors, the genetic and exposure-history diversity represented was limited.

As concerns this clone: It has no known antigen specificity. Base-call qualities are not available, and no considerably larger clone is one nucleotide away.

This clonotype was obtained from a woman between 35 and 50 years old in good health. Some clones in this sample may be carry-over from other donors' samples. The chain links TRBV4-1 with TRBJ1-3, and TRBD1 may be the D gene, going by 6 matching bases. The sample comprised PBMCs. The CDR3 region has the sequence CASSQVALRGLGNTIYF. The DNA is TGCGCCAGCAGCCAAGTAGCCCTCAGGGGTCTCGGAAACACCATATATTTT.